The present T cell receptor (beta chain) was sequenced within a study of T cell repertoires in cytomegalovirus infection (dated by TCRdb to the late 2010s). About the study as a whole: Donor HLA type was relevant to the analysis, because carriage of CMV infection together with the matching HLA type was indicated by public TCR beta signatures. Here is what the overall study found, with its caveats: In both this cohort and an independent roughly 330-donor cohort, the cumulative frequency of public TCR beta family members distinguished carriers of CMV infection plus the relevant HLA type. The ex vivo response was dominated by HLA-C-restricted CMV-specific TCR beta clonotypes, which also provided the single most frequent clonotype in two of eight donors.

V is reduced by 2 bases and J by 5 bases, leaving a spacing of 21 bases between them. According to the germline V gene, CDR1 reads SGHTA and CDR2 reads FQGNSA. Including cysteine and phenylalanine, the CDR3 has 17 amino acids. Just CDR3 DNA is preserved here, 51 bases in frame from base 1. The sequencer was an Illumina HiSeq 1500. Using fastp at Q25 and MiXCR, TCRdb reprocessed the public reads and kept productive beta chains. A single entry per CDR3 protein holds the most common genes and DNA from its merged rows. The sample table lists hundreds of thousands of distinct CDR3 sequences, about 9.1% of them with a count of one. The top ten clones comprise around 2.6% of the sample. This clonotype was seen at least ten times. Which antigen it targets is not known. One base away there is no much larger clone; base qualities are not given.

The sequence came from a human donor in good health (CMV status not recorded). Some clones in this sample may be carry-over from other donors' samples. Sequenced sample: PBMCs. Rearrangement joined TRBV7-2 to TRBJ1-2; matching of 5 bases hints at TRBD1 as the D gene. The DNA reads as follows: TGTGCCAGCAGCTTAAAGCCCGGGAGGGGCAGGCAATATGGCTACACCTTC. Its translation reads: CASSLKPGRGRQYGYTF.